These T cell receptor beta chains were read from a single sample in a study of blood T cell repertoires in COVID-19. Sequencing was performed with immunoSEQ multiplex PCR; in TCRdb, only in-frame clones are kept and a portion is missing. Of roughly 66,000 clones listed, around 90% are singletons. Sequenced: peripheral blood. The receptors derive from a human donor in a cohort sampled during active COVID-19. CDR3s include the opening cysteine and the closing phenylalanine or tryptophan. Fields, in order: J gene, clone size, D gene, V gene, CDR3 protein, CDR3 DNA. D genes are given only for firm matches. Clone size appears in some rows only: once, few, many, or a class for an expanded clone.

>TRBJ2-1|-|-|TRBV7-2
CASSLAVASYNEQFF
TGTGCCAGCAGCTTAGCGGTGGCTAGCTACAATGAGCAGTTCTTC
>TRBJ1-5|-|-|TRBV6-6
CASSTGGWSNQPQHF
TGTGCCAGCAGTACGGGGGGCTGGAGCAATCAGCCCCAGCATTTT
>TRBJ1-5|-|TRBD1|TRBV19
CASSINLQGSGQPQHF
TGTGCCAGTAGTATTAATTTACAGGGGTCCGGTCAGCCCCAGCATTTT
>TRBJ2-1|-|-|TRBV19
CASSIEGGRSYNEQFF
TGTGCCAGTAGTATAGAGGGCGGGCGCTCCTACAATGAGCAGTTCTTC
>TRBJ2-2|-|-|TRBV7-2
CASRLITSTGELFF
TGTGCCAGCAGATTGATAACTAGCACCGGGGAGCTGTTTTTT
>TRBJ2-2|once|TRBD2|TRBV3-1/TRBV3-2
CASSPRSSGGFGELFF
TGTGCCAGCAGCCCAAGGTCTAGCGGGGGGTTCGGGGAGCTGTTTTTT
>TRBJ1-3|-|-|TRBV6-6
CASSPQPLPGNTIYF
TGTGCCAGCAGCCCACAACCCCTGCCTGGAAACACCATATATTTT
>TRBJ1-2|-|TRBD1|TRBV5-1
CASSLPGQGLGYTF
TGCGCCAGCAGCTTACCGGGACAGGGGCTTGGCTACACCTTC
>TRBJ2-1|-|-|TRBV5-3
CARSLGKSRISDEQFF
TGTGCCAGAAGCTTGGGGAAGTCGCGGATATCGGATGAGCAGTTCTTC
>TRBJ2-5|-|TRBD1|TRBV10-3
CAISPGTGGEETQYF
TGTGCCATCAGTCCCGGGACAGGGGGCGAGGAGACCCAGTACTTC
>TRBJ1-5|few|-|TRBV23-1
CASSPRGGLYQPQHF
TGCGCCAGCAGTCCGCGGGGTGGGCTTTATCAGCCCCAGCATTTT
>TRBJ2-7|-|-|TRBV27
CASSSPRDYEQYF
TGTGCCAGCAGTTCCCCGAGGGACTACGAGCAGTACTTC
>TRBJ2-4|-|-|TRBV3-1/TRBV3-2
CASSQAGEAKNIQYF
TGTGCCAGCAGCCAAGCTGGGGAGGCCAAAAACATTCAGTACTTC
>TRBJ1-6|-|-|TRBV5-1
CASSFDKPNSPLHF
TGCGCCAGCAGCTTCGACAAACCTAATTCACCCCTCCACTTT